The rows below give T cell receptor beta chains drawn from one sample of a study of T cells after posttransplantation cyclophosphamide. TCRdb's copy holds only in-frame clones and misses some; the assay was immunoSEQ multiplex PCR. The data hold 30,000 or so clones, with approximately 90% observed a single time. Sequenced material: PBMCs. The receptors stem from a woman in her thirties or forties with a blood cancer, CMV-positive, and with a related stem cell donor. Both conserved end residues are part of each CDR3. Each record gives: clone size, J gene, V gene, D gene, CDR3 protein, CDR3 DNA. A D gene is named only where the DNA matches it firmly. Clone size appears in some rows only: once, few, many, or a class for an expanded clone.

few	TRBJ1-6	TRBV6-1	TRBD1	CASSEGPGGGSPLHF	TGTGCCAGCAGTGAAGGGCCAGGGGGTGGGTCACCCCTCCACTTT
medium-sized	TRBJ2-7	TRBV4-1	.	CASSPRLLSYEQYF	TGCGCCAGCAGCCCCCGACTACTCTCCTACGAGCAGTACTTC
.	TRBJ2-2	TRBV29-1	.	CSVGTAGELFF	TGCAGCGTTGGGACAGCCGGGGAGCTGTTTTTT
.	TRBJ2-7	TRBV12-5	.	CASGKGIGLGTYEQYF	TGTGCTAGTGGTAAGGGGATCGGCCTTGGGACCTACGAGCAGTACTTC
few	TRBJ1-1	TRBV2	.	CASYEAFF	TGTGCCAGCTATGAAGCTTTCTTT
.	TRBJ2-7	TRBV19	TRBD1	CASSASVGQIEYEQYF	TGTGCCAGTAGTGCCAGTGTGGGACAGATTGAGTACGAGCAGTACTTC
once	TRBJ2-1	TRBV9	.	CASSGGSINEQFF	TGTGCCAGCAGCGGAGGCAGTATCAATGAGCAGTTCTTC
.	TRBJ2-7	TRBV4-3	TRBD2	CASSRAGLVRGEDEQYF	TGCGCCAGCAGCCGGGCTGGACTAGTCAGAGGGGAGGACGAGCAGTACTTC
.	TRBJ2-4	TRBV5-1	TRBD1	CASSYNRDRGNIQYF	TGCGCCAGCAGCTACAACCGGGACAGGGGAAACATTCAGTACTTC
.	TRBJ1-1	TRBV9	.	CASSASSGAEAFF	TGTGCCAGCAGCGCTTCCTCCGGTGCTGAAGCTTTCTTT
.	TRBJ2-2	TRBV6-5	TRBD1	CASSARQGNTGELFF	TGTGCCAGCAGTGCCCGACAGGGGAACACCGGGGAGCTGTTTTTT
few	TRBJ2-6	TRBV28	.	CASTPRGPSGANVLTF	TGTGCCAGCACCCCTCGTGGGCCCTCTGGGGCCAACGTCCTGACTTTC
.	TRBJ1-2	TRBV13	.	CASSFMFRGPYGYTF	TGTGCCAGCAGCTTTATGTTTAGGGGCCCCTATGGCTACACCTTC
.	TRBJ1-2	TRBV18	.	CASSPVAPPGYTF	TGTGCCAGCTCACCGGTGGCACCCCCGGGCTACACCTTC
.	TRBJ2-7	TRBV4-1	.	CASSQAIRGAFQQYF	TGCGCCAGCAGCCAAGCGATCAGGGGGGCGTTCCAGCAGTACTTC
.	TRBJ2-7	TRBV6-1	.	CASSEVLQDSSYEQYF	TGTGCCAGCAGTGAAGTCCTACAGGACAGCTCCTACGAGCAGTACTTC
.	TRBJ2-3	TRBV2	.	CASSERVRPSTDTQYF	TGTGCCAGCAGTGAACGGGTCCGACCGAGCACAGATACGCAGTATTTT
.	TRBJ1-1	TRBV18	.	CASSPQQITEAFF	TGTGCCAGCTCACCACAACAGATCACTGAAGCTTTCTTT
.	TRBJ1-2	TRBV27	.	CASRPRGGGSGYTF	TGTGCCAGCAGACCCCGAGGGGGGGGCAGTGGCTACACCTTC
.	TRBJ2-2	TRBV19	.	CASSIGQGDAGELFF	TGTGCCAGTAGTATCGGGCAGGGTGACGCCGGGGAGCTGTTTTTT
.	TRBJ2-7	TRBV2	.	CASSEDRGIPYEQYF	TGTGCCAGCAGTGAGGACCGGGGGATCCCCTACGAGCAGTACTTC
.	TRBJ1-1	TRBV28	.	CASSLFRDLGAFF	TGTGCCAGCAGTTTATTCAGGGATCTGGGCGCTTTCTTT
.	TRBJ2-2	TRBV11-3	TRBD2	CASSPGGLAGIRGELFF	TGTGCCAGCAGCCCCGGTGGACTAGCGGGCATAAGAGGGGAGCTGTTTTTT
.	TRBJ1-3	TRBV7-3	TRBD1	CASSQSGTGDTIYF	TGTGCCAGCAGCCAGTCCGGGACAGGCGACACCATATATTTT
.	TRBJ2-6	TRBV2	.	CASSLGASGANVLTF	TGTGCCAGCAGCCTAGGGGCTTCTGGGGCCAACGTCCTGACTTTC
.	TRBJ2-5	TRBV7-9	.	CASSFSETQYF	TGTGCCAGCAGCTTCTCGGAGACCCAGTACTTC
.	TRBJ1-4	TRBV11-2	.	CASSLGGRLDEKLFF	TGTGCCAGCAGCTTAGGGGGCAGACTGGATGAAAAACTGTTTTTT
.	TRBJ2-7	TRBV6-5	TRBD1	CASGRDRAHEQYF	TGTGCCAGTGGCCGGGACAGGGCCCACGAGCAGTACTTC
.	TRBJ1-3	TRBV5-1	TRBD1	CASSRTGSGNTIYF	TGCGCCAGCAGCCGGACAGGGTCTGGAAACACCATATATTTT
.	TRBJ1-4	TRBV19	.	CASGRDFNEKLFF	TGTGCCTCAGGCCGGGACTTCAATGAAAAACTGTTTTTT
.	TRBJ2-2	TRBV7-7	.	CASSLGSGGELFF	TGTGCCAGCAGCTTAGGGTCGGGCGGGGAGCTGTTTTTT
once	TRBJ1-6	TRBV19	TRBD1	CASNQGTGNSPLHF	TGTGCCAGTAACCAAGGGACAGGCAATTCACCCCTCCACTTT
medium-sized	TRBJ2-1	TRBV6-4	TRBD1	CASSLETGALFF	TGTGCCAGCAGTTTGGAGACAGGGGCCTTGTTCTTC
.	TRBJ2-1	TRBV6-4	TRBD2	CASSSGTSGGNEQFF	TGTGCCAGCAGTTCCGGGACTAGCGGGGGGAATGAGCAGTTCTTC
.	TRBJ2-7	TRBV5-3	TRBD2	CARSLGLAGGKPSYEQYF	TGTGCCAGAAGCTTGGGGCTAGCGGGGGGAAAACCCTCCTACGAGCAGTACTTC
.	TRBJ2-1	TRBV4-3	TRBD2	CASSQTSGGLSYNEQFF	TGCGCCAGCAGCCAAACTAGCGGGGGCCTTTCCTACAATGAGCAGTTCTTC
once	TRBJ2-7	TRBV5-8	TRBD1	CASSSGQGGISSYEQYF	TGTGCCAGCAGCTCCGGACAGGGGGGCATCAGCTCCTACGAGCAGTACTTC
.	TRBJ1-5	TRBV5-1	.	CASSLQGKQPQHF	TGCGCCAGCAGCTTACAGGGTAAGCAGCCCCAGCATTTT
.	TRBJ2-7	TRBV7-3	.	CASSLTGGRSDEQYF	TGTGCCAGCAGCTTAACTGGCGGGCGGTCGGACGAGCAGTACTTC
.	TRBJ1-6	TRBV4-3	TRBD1	CASSQEDRVGSPLHF	TGCGCCAGCAGCCAAGAAGACAGGGTTGGGTCACCCCTCCACTTT
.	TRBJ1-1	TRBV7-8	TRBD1	CASSSGGPEAFF	TGTGCCAGCAGTTCAGGGGGTCCTGAAGCTTTCTTT
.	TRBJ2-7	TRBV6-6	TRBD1	CASSQAGQGIYEQYF	TGTGCCAGCAGTCAAGCGGGACAGGGAATCTACGAGCAGTACTTC
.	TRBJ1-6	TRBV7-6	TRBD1	CASSLEGTVWGSPLHF	TGTGCCAGCAGCTTAGAGGGGACAGTCTGGGGTTCACCCCTCCACTTT